The sequence of this TCR beta chain was determined in a study of T cells in tumors after PD-1 blockade. Assay used: immunoSEQ multiplex PCR; TCRdb lists only in-frame clones, some missing. The sample consists of 35,000 or so clones, around four fifths of them appearing once. The germline V and J ends were trimmed by 4 bases and 3 bases, with 9 bases remaining between them. The CDR3 contains 13 residues. The germline V gene encodes CDR1 MNHEY and CDR2 SVGAGI. The source of this sequence is a human donor with basal cell carcinoma. The sample here was PBMCs, taken before anti-PD-1 treatment. The J gene is TRBJ1-2, the V gene TRBV6-5; D is perhaps TRBD1 (5 bases). The CDR3 is CASSLSGDYGYTF. Written as DNA, the CDR3 is TGTGCCAGCAGTTTATCGGGGGACTATGGCTACACCTTC.